This TCR beta chain was found in a study of vaccination and CD4 T cells after COVID-19. Researchers used the Oncomine TCR Beta short-read assay to sequence DNA from cultured CD4+ T cells. Via MiXCR, TCRdb re-called the PCR reads, giving one row per CDR3 protein. Among about 20,000 distinct CDR3 sequences, around 50% were seen once, and the ten largest hold less than 7.5%. Treatment described: approximately 9-day PBMC culture with coronavirus spike peptide pools or control peptides (ViraFEST assay). A note on this clonotype: The antigen is unknown.

With 6 bases clipped from V and 6 bases from J, the junction kept 4 bases outside the gene matches. The CDR3 has 15 residues. Sequencing was performed on CD4+ T cells from blood, cultured in vitro. This sequence was found in a human donor who had recovered from COVID-19. The genes are TRBV12-3 or TRBV12-4 and TRBJ2-1; 14 positions agree with TRBD2. For the CDR3, the DNA is TGTGCCAGCAGAACCGGGACTAGCGGGAGCAATGAGCAGTTCTTC. It is translated as CASRTGTSGSNEQFF.